This T cell receptor beta chain derives from a study of Graves' ophthalmopathy and Graves' hyperthyroidism. Study-wide points: In blood, most expanded thyroid clonotypes above 0.001 frequency were also detected.

With regard to this clonotype: Its antigen is as yet unknown.

Among the exclusions were patients with other autoimmune diseases, uncontrolled infections, pregnancy or lactation. Amplifying from RNA transcripts, the study obtained TCR beta CDR3 regions. RT-PCR in the first round used HTBI primers; a second-round multiplex PCR followed. TCRdb independently ran MiXCR on the multiplex PCR reads; one entry per CDR3 protein. The profile shows roughly 500,000 distinct CDR3 sequences, about an eighth of them singletons. V shed 5 bases, J shed 0 bases, and the junction held 10 bases outside the gene matches. The CDR3 totals 17 residues. This TCR derives from a woman aged 25 to 39 with Graves' ophthalmopathy. The specimen was blood. The chain has TRBV12-3 or TRBV12-4 and TRBJ1-3; 7 bases agree with TRBD1. In nucleotides, the CDR3 is TGTGCCAGCAGTCCCCTACTGGGACAGAACTCTGGAAACACCATATATTTT. This gives the protein CASSPLLGQNSGNTIYF.